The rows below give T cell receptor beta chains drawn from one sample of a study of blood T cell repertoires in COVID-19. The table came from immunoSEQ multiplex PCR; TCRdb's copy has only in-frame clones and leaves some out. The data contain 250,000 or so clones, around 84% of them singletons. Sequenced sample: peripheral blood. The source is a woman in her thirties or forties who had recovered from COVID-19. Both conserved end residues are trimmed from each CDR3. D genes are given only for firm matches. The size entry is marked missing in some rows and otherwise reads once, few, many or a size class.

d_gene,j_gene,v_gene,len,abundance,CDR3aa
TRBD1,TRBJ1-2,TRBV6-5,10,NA,ATRQGDYGYT
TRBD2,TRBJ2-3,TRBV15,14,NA,ATSTGLAAGTDTQY
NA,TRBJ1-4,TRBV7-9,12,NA,ASRPVLSWEKLF
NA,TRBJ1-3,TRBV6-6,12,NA,ASWGGTGGNTIY
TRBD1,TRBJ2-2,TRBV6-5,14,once,ASSFPGTGNTGELF
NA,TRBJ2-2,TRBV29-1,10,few,SGRLNTGELF
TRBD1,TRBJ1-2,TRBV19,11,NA,ASRGQGASGYT
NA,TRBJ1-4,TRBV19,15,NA,ASSMKGVLAAGEKLF
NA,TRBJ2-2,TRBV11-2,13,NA,ASSLGSAFTGELF
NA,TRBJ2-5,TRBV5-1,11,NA,ASSSRTGETQY
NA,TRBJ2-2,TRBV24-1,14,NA,ATSDLNLRDTGELF
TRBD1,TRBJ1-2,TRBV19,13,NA,ASSIGTGERNGYT
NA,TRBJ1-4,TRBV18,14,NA,ASSPVEVTANEKLF
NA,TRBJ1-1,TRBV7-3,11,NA,ASSPQKNTEAF
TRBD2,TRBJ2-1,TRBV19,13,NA,ASSPTSGGPNEQF
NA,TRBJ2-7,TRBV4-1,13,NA,ASSQLGRGSGEQY
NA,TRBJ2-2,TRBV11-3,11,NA,ASSLGTSGELF
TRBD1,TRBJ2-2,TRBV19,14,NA,ASNPGQGLRTGELF
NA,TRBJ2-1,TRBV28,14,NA,ASSLFSTGRYNEQF
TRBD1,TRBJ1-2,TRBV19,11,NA,ASRSRDRGGYT
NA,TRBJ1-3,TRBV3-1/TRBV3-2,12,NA,ASSTDSFGNTIY
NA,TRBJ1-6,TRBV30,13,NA,AWSATGPSNSPLH